This T cell receptor beta chain was captured in a study of blood T cell repertoires in COVID-19. The CDR3 length is 12 residues. CDR1 is SGHVS and CDR2 is FNYEAQ in the germline V gene. V was clipped by 1 base and J by 8 bases; unmatched bases: 0. The table came from immunoSEQ multiplex PCR; TCRdb's copy has only in-frame clones and leaves some out. The top ten clones hold around 5% of a sample with over 85,000 clones, around 90% of them seen once. This clone was recorded once. The chain combines TRBV7-6 with TRBJ1-1; TRBD1 matches 8 bases. The sequence came from a woman between 50 and 59 years old with COVID-19, enrolled during active disease. Sequenced sample: peripheral blood. CDR3 protein: CASSLGQGEAFF. DNA of the CDR3: TGTGCCAGCAGCTTAGGACAGGGGGAAGCTTTCTTT.